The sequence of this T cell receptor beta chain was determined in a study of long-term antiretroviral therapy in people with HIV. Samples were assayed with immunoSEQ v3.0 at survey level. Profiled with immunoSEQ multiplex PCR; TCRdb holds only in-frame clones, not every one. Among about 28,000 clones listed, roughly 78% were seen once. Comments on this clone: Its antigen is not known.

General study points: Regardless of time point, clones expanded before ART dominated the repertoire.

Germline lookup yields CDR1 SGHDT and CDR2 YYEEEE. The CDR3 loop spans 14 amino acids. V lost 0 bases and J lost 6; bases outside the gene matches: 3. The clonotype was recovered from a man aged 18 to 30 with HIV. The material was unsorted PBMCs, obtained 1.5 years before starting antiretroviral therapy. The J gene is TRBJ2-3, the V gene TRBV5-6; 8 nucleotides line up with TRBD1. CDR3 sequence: CASSLGQGFDTQYF. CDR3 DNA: TGTGCCAGCAGCTTGGGACAGGGGTTCGATACGCAGTATTTT.